The entry below describes one T cell receptor (beta chain). It lacks a known antigen. Nothing much larger sits one base from this clone, and base qualities are not available. The source of the sample is a study of blood T cell repertoires in COVID-19 (dated by TCRdb to 2019 to 2021). Some background on the complete study: The collaborator samples originated in the United States, Italy and Spain and spanned the acute and convalescent phases of COVID-19. The dataset comprised deeply sampled blood TCRbeta repertoires from subjects exposed to, actively infected with, or recovered from COVID-19. Samples were obtained from the ongoing ImmuneRACE study (first 160 participants) and from 1,200 or so subjects provided by 6 global collaborators. Where available, HLA class I and class II types were obtained from metadata supplied by the sample provider rather than from assay-based typing. The material from the prospective study consisted of cDNA or gDNA derived from T cells, B-cell-depleted T cells, or PBMCs. Nearly every sample came with metadata listing a de-identified subject ID, COVID-19 status, age in years and sex. The repertoires were released in a freely available public database meant as a resource for research on the immune response to SARS-CoV-2. Summary of the overall study and its limitations: How much clinical and demographic metadata was included differed by source and by participant, and the metadata was provided uncurated.

Collaborating institutions collected whole blood in K2EDTA tubes following their own protocols. For TCRbeta analysis, collaborators shipped samples as frozen whole blood, isolated PBMCs, or DNA extracted from either of those sample types. TCRbeta CDR3 regions were amplified from genomic DNA using the immunoSEQ Assay, a bias-controlled multiplex PCR. The authors processed their data as follows. The number of nucleated cells in each sample was estimated by amplification of reference gene primers within the assay. Sequence reads were collapsed and filtered to measure the absolute abundance of every unique TCRbeta CDR3 rearrangement. For each sample, productive Simpson clonality was calculated as the square root of Simpson's diversity index over productive rearrangements. TCRdb retrieved this table from immuneACCESS and kept in-frame rearrangements only. Not all clones are present; in checked studies, unresolved V genes account for under half, and no reason is known for the remainder. The D gene and trimming were derived from the DNA, and the V and J assignments and clone size from that table. Counted in this sample were around 97,000 clones; almost 85% of them appeared once. The ten biggest clones cover 10% of the sample.

The receptor's source is a man aged 70 or older with acute or convalescent COVID-19. The sequenced material came from peripheral blood.

The CDR3 here reads CASSQDAARADEQFF. In nucleotides, the sequence is TGTGCCAGCAGCCAAGATGCTGCGAGGGCGGATGAGCAGTTCTTC. The receptor chain draws on TRBV14 and TRBJ2-1, with a weak D call of TRBD2 (5 bases match). V gives up 0 bases and J gives up 8 bases, and the segment between their germline ends measures 14 bases. CDR1 and CDR2 were assigned from the germline V gene as SGHDN and FVKESK. The CDR3 spans 15 residues, from the cysteine through the phenylalanine. The read is trimmed to its CDR3 DNA, 45 bases read in frame from base 1.